The 15 T cell receptor beta chains below were found in one sample sequenced in a study of liver allograft versus peripheral blood T cells (dated by TCRdb to about 2020). In terms of the full investigation: The study compared T cell receptor repertoires found within transplanted livers against repertoires in the peripheral blood of liver transplant recipients.

The instrument given in TCRdb is Illumina MiSeq. TCRdb ran its own pipeline on the public reads, namely fastp trimming at Q25 and MiXCR clone calling, and kept in-frame beta chains. Each entry merges the rows of one CDR3 protein and shows their most common DNA and genes. Within this sample are thousands of distinct CDR3 sequences, with roughly 17% of them counted one time only. The ten largest clones capture 1.5% to 2% of the sample. These receptors were obtained from a human patient who had a liver transplant. After a transplant, not all T cells may be the patient's own; some may come from the graft donor.

This clonotype was seen a handful of times. The V call is TRBV12-3 or TRBV12-4, the J call TRBJ1-1; no reliable D call. The CDR3 covers 14 residues. V lost 3 bases and J lost 4, with 12 bases in between. CDR3 in DNA: TGTGCCAGCAGTTTGGGGAGTCATAGCACTGAAGCTTTCTTT. It translates to CASSLGSHSTEAFF.

This clonotype is medium-sized in the sample. The rearrangement uses TRBV6-5 and TRBJ1-1, with D tentatively TRBD1 (6 bases). Germline CDR1 and CDR2: MNHEY and SVGAGI. V was trimmed by 5 bases and J by 0 bases, leaving 13 bases between them. The CDR3 has 15 amino acids. The CDR3 coding sequence is TGTGCCAGCAGTGCGGGGGGCGGGATGAACACTGAAGCTTTCTTT. Encoded protein: CASSAGGGMNTEAFF.

In its sample, this clonotype was seen many times. The chain employs TRBV6-5 and TRBJ1-2; 9 bases line up with TRBD1. CDR1 MNHEY and CDR2 SVGAGI come from the germline V gene. J lost 6 bases, V lost 5 bases, and 10 bases had no gene match. This CDR3 is built from 15 residues. CDR3 in amino acids: CASSKITGGSDGYTF. The CDR3 DNA reads as TGTGCCAGCAGTAAGATTACAGGGGGCAGCGATGGCTACACCTTC.

The DNA of the CDR3 is TGTGCCAGCAGCCGCCGACAGGGAGCAACTAATGAAAAACTGTTTTTT. It codes for CASSRRQGATNEKLFF. The chain has TRBV6-6 and TRBJ1-4; TRBD1 agrees at 7 bases. This CDR3 has 16 residues. CDR1 and CDR2 (germline): MNHNY, SVGAGI (reference sequence). Germline trimming cut 6 bases from V and 0 bases from J; bases unmatched to any gene: 7.

About this clonotype: A read error is possible here, since a much larger clone lies one base away. Given the absence of the conserved phenylalanine or tryptophan at the CDR3 end, a read error is likely. The J gene is TRBJ1-1, the V gene TRBV14; D not resolved. Trimming shortened V by 2 bases and J by 3 bases, and 7 bases separated the two germline ends. The CDR3 totals 13 residues. Germline V gene sequence: CDR1 SGHDN, CDR2 FVKESK. The DNA of the CDR3 is TGTGCCAGCAGCCAAAACGGGGACACTGAAGCTTTCTTA. It yields the protein CASSQNGDTEAFL.

Only a few counts were recorded for this clonotype. This rearrangement joins TRBV6-6 to TRBJ1-1; D perhaps matches TRBD1 (6 bases). Deletions cut 4 bases from V and 0 bases from J, with 12 bases between. CDR3 length equals 15 residues. From germline, CDR1 is MNHNY and CDR2 SVGAGI (reference sequence). The CDR3 loop is CASSSTTGLNTEAFF. In DNA, the CDR3 is TGTGCCAGCAGTTCAACGACAGGTCTGAACACTGAAGCTTTCTTT.

This clonotype rates as medium-sized. The chain recombines TRBV14 with TRBJ1-2, with D possibly matching TRBD1 (5 bases). CDR3 size: 14 residues. Trimming cost V 1 base and J 2 bases, with 8 bases left between them. Germline V gene lookup returns CDR1 SGHDN and CDR2 FVKESK. CDR3 protein: CASSQASGNYGYTF. The CDR3 bases are TGTGCCAGCAGCCAAGCCTCAGGGAACTATGGCTACACCTTC.

By frequency in the sample, this clonotype is medium-sized. This chain connects TRBV27 to TRBJ1-2; TRBD1 might be the D (5 bases). The ends were cut back, 4 bases at V and 8 bases at J, with 23 bases in the middle. The germline V gene has CDR1 MNHEY and CDR2 SMNVEV (reference sequence). The CDR3 extends over 16 amino acids. The chain's CDR3 is CASSSSGRPGRGGYTF. In nucleotides, the CDR3 is TGTGCCAGCAGTTCCTCAGGGAGGCCCGGCCGCGGGGGCTACACCTTC.

As to this clonotype: With a much larger clone just one base away, this may be a read error. The rearrangement uses TRBV30 and TRBJ1-5; no reliable D call. CDR1 GTSNPN and CDR2 SVGIG come from the germline V gene (reference sequence). The CDR3 contains 14 residues. V shed 3 bases and J shed 3 bases, with 12 bases lying between them. CDR3 in DNA: TGTGCCTGGAGCCAAGGAGGCAACAATCAGCCCCAGCATTTT. Translated, it gives CAWSQGGNNQPQHF.

This clonotype was recorded only once. A much larger clonotype is one base distant, so this may be a read error. This chain uses TRBV6-5 with TRBJ1-6; D gene uncertain. In germline, CDR1 is MNHEY, CDR2 SVGAGI. V lost 4 bases and J lost 4, with 8 bases in between. CDR3 length: 14 amino acids. CDR3 region: CASSLVPYNSPLHF. CDR3 nucleotide sequence: TGTGCCAGCAGTTTGGTTCCGTATAATTCACCCCTCCACTTT.

The chain combines TRBV3-1 with TRBJ1-1; D gene uncertain. CDR1 is LGHDT and CDR2 is YNNKEL in the germline V gene (reference sequence). V gave up 1 base and J gave up 6 bases, with 9 bases separating them. The CDR3 contains 13 residues. CDR3 DNA: TGTGCCAGCAGCCAAGTTCAAGGTGCTGAAGCTTTCTTT. Translated: CASSQVQGAEAFF.

This clonotype was counted at least ten times. The gene calls are TRBV12-3 or TRBV12-4 and TRBJ1-4, with D perhaps TRBD1 (5 bases). The CDR3 extends over 14 amino acids. Between the trimmed V and J ends, which lost 6 bases and 8 bases, there was a span of 16 bases. The CDR3 is CASSPQGIGEKLFF. The CDR3 nucleotides are TGTGCCAGCAGCCCCCAGGGAATTGGAGAAAAACTGTTTTTT.

This clonotype is classed as large. J is TRBJ1-4 and V is TRBV18; no clear D. The V gene's germline CDR1 is KGHSH and CDR2 LQKENI. Trimming shortened V by 5 bases and J by 0 bases, and 7 bases separated the two germline ends. The CDR3 spans 14 residues. DNA of the CDR3: TGTGCCAGCTCAACTTTAGCAACTAATGAAAAACTGTTTTTT. Its translation: CASSTLATNEKLFF. Looking up the rest from reference TRBV18 and TRBJ1-4 gives the full variable domain: NAGVMQNPRHLVRRRGQEARLRCSPMKGHSHVYWYRQLPEEGLKFMVYLQKENIIDESGMPKERFSAEFPKEGPSILRIQQVVRGDSAAYFCASSTLATNEKLFFGSGTQLSVL.

This clonotype is medium-sized by share. V usage is TRBV18 and J usage is TRBJ1-2; no firm D call. Germline V gives CDR1 KGHSH, CDR2 LQKENI. Trimming removed 1 base from V and 0 bases from J, with 9 bases in between. There are 15 residues in the CDR3. CDR3 residues: CASSPLGGANYGYTF. DNA for the CDR3: TGTGCCAGCTCACCACTAGGCGGGGCTAACTATGGCTACACCTTC.

Many counts were recorded for this clonotype. The rearrangement links TRBV20-1 to TRBJ1-4; 9 bases line up with TRBD1. The CDR3 extends over 15 amino acids. Unmatched junction bases numbered 11, after V lost 4 bases and J lost 8 bases. The germline V gene encodes CDR1 DFQATT and CDR2 SNEGSKA (reference sequence). This CDR3 is CSANLRTGAREKLFF. CDR3 in DNA: TGCAGTGCTAACCTTAGGACAGGGGCTCGAGAAAAACTGTTTTTT.